A single sample is the source of the 9 T cell receptor beta chains below, sequenced in a study of T cell responses to AZD1222 COVID-19 vaccine. Measured with immunoSEQ multiplex PCR; TCRdb has only the in-frame clones, and not every one. The sample shows over 100,000 clones, roughly 80% of them seen only once. Here the sequenced sample was peripheral blood, taken on day 0 of AZD1222 vaccination. The receptor source for this set is an adult in good health.

V gene TRBV7-2 combines with J gene TRBJ2-7, with a weak D call TRBD2 (5 bases). Per germline, CDR1 SGHTA and CDR2 FQGNSA. CDR3 length equals 14 residues. Between the trimmed V and J ends, which lost 5 bases and 1 base, there was a span of 12 bases. The CDR3 nucleotides are TGTGCCAGCAGCCTTGAGCGGCAATCCTACGAGCAGTACTTC. It codes for CASSLERQSYEQYF.

This clone was picked up a small number of times. The chain joins TRBV7-9 to TRBJ1-2; 9 bases map to TRBD1. The ends lost 10 bases at V and 6 bases at J; junction bases unmatched: 15. The CDR3 sequence is 15 residues long. Germline values: CDR1 SEHNR, CDR2 FQNEAQ (reference sequence). This CDR3 is CATYSTGTGTHGYTF. The CDR3 DNA sequence: TGTGCCACATACAGTACCGGGACAGGGACCCATGGCTACACCTTC.

V is TRBV30 and J is TRBJ1-3, with D hard to call. CDR3 length: 14 amino acids. Deletions cut 0 bases from V and 3 bases from J, with 9 bases between. CDR1 is GTSNPN, CDR2 SVGIG, per germline (reference sequence). CDR3 residues: CAWSVTVFGNTIYF. CDR3 coding DNA: TGTGCCTGGAGTGTAACAGTGTTTGGAAACACCATATATTTT.

The gene calls are TRBV28 and TRBJ2-7; 8 bases are shared with TRBD2. The germline V gene encodes CDR1 MDHEN and CDR2 SYDVKM. CDR3 length: 19 residues. V lost 6 bases, J lost 3 bases, and 22 bases stayed unmatched. The CDR3 reads CASRPGGLSGSNPSYEQYF. CDR3 DNA: TGTGCCAGCAGACCGGGGGGGTTGAGCGGGAGCAATCCGAGCTACGAGCAGTACTTC.

The chain joins TRBV9 to TRBJ1-3, with a possible D match to TRBD1 (6 bases). Germline-derived CDR1 and CDR2 are SGDLS and YYNGEE. The V gene lost 4 bases and the J gene lost 0 bases, with 14 bases spanning the gap. This CDR3 has 16 amino acids. The CDR3 reads CASSTGTPRSGNTIYF. The CDR3, as DNA: TGTGCCAGCAGCACCGGGACACCCCGCTCTGGAAACACCATATATTTT. The entire variable domain, with the rest obtained from reference TRBV9 and TRBJ1-3, is as follows: DSGVTQTPKHLITATGQRVTLRCSPRSGDLSVYWYQQSLDQGLQFLIQYYNGEERAKGNILERFSAQQFPDLHSELNLSSLELGDSALYFCASSTGTPRSGNTIYFGEGSWLTVV.

This chain links TRBV2 with TRBJ2-7, with 10 bases matching TRBD2. This CDR3 is built from 15 residues. J lost 4 bases, V lost 2 bases, and 5 bases had no gene match. The germline V gene encodes CDR1 SNHLY and CDR2 FYNNEI. This chain's CDR3 is CASSERTSGLYEQYF. The CDR3, as DNA: TGTGCCAGCAGTGAAAGGACTAGCGGATTATACGAGCAGTACTTC.

The chain carries TRBV27 and TRBJ2-2; D gene ambiguous. The CDR3 extends over 14 amino acids. Germline V gene lookup returns CDR1 MNHEY and CDR2 SMNVEV (reference sequence). Trimming took 0 bases from V and 6 from J, leaving 8 bases between them. CDR3 in amino acids: CASSLSVQPGELFF. Here the CDR3 DNA reads TGTGCCAGCAGTTTATCAGTCCAACCCGGGGAGCTGTTTTTT.

As for this clone: The sample contains more than one DNA sequence encoding this CDR3. The chain uses TRBV2 and TRBJ2-7; 7 bases are shared with TRBD1. Germline CDR1 and CDR2: SNHLY and FYNNEI. CDR3 length: 14 residues. Trimming took 6 bases from V and 4 from J; bases not matched to a gene: 9. CDR3 amino acids: CASSPTGTPYEQYF. The CDR3 DNA reads as TGTGCCAGCAGCCCGACAGGGACCCCGTACGAGCAGTACTTC.

The chain carries TRBV6-5 and TRBJ1-2; maybe TRBD1 (5 bases). CDR3 length: 14 residues. The germline V and J ends were trimmed by 4 bases and 5 bases, with 14 bases remaining between them. Looked up from germline, CDR1 is MNHEY and CDR2 is SVGAGI. The CDR3 coding sequence is TGTGCCAGCAGTTCACGGGGGAAAAGATATGGCTACACCTTC. Its translation is CASSSRGKRYGYTF.